This record covers a single T cell receptor beta chain. The source of the sample is a study of glioma-infiltrating T cells after dendritic cell vaccination. The PCR used 60 V beta and 13 J beta primers. Method: immunoSEQ multiplex PCR; TCRdb's copy keeps in-frame clones and lacks some. The repertoire consists of approximately 85,000 clones, with 85% occurring once and the leading ten covering 8.5%. The time point was: after dendritic cell vaccination, including at tumor progression/relapse. The TCR was taken from a human donor with glioblastoma. This specimen was blood, taken after dendritic cell vaccination.

This CDR3 is CASSLSSRSQNTGELFF. The CDR3 bases are TGTGCCAGCAGCTTGTCTAGTAGGAGCCAGAACACCGGGGAGCTGTTTTTT. V and J are TRBV7-2 and TRBJ2-2; unclear D gene. The CDR3 runs to 17 residues. The V and J ends lost 3 bases and 1 base respectively, with 15 bases between them. Germline loops: CDR1 SGHTA, CDR2 FQGNSA.